Listed below are T cell receptor beta chains from one sample, sequenced in a study of response to subunit inactivated influenza vaccine. TCRdb analysed the RT-PCR reads with MiXCR anew, one entry per CDR3 protein. The top ten clones hold about 10% of a sample with around 580,000 distinct CDR3 sequences, about 10% of them seen once. This specimen consisted of PBMCs from blood, obtained on the day of vaccination. The receptors were sampled from a man aged 50 to 60 who received an inactivated influenza vaccine. Both conserved end residues are part of each CDR3. The D gene is left open where the match is weak. Size is stated for part of the rows, as once, few or many counts, or as a class when the clone is expanded.

NA	NA	TRBV5-1	TRBJ2-1	TGCGCCAGCCGTAGGGAAGACAATGAGCAGTTCTTC	CASRREDNEQFF
NA	NA	TRBV15	TRBJ2-5	TGTGCCACCAGCAGAGATAGGAGGGGGGAGACCCAGTACTTC	CATSRDRRGETQYF
NA	TRBD1	TRBV2	TRBJ2-7	TGTGCCAGCAGTGAAGGCTGGACAGGCGGCGAGCAGTACTTC	CASSEGWTGGEQYF
few	TRBD2	TRBV5-1	TRBJ2-3	TGCGCCAGCAGCTCCCCTGGGGCTAGCGGGCTCGGGGTTACGCAGTATTTT	CASSSPGASGLGVTQYF
NA	NA	TRBV29-1	TRBJ2-7	TGCAGCGTTGAGGACCGCCTTTACGAGCAGTACTTC	CSVEDRLYEQYF
NA	TRBD1	TRBV27	TRBJ2-7	TGTGCCAGCAGTGACCTTCAGGGGGCAGGGGAGCAGTACTTC	CASSDLQGAGEQYF
NA	TRBD2	TRBV20-1	TRBJ2-3	TGCAGTGCTAGTCCCGGGAGGTTCCATAGCACAGATACGCAGTATTTT	CSASPGRFHSTDTQYF
NA	NA	TRBV3-1	TRBJ2-7	TGTGCCAGCAGCTTCGGACAGTCCTCAACTATAAACTCCTACGAGCAGTACTTC	CASSFGQSSTINSYEQYF
many	TRBD1	TRBV5-1	TRBJ1-1	TGCGCCAGCAGCCTTCGACAGGGGAGGAATGAAGCTTTCTTT	CASSLRQGRNEAFF
NA	NA	TRBV20-1	TRBJ2-3	TGCAGTGCTAGAATCTTCGGACTACAATCAGGCACAGATACGCAGTATTTT	CSARIFGLQSGTDTQYF
NA	NA	TRBV2	TRBJ2-7	TGTGCCAGCAGTGCGTCTAGCTACGAATTCGAGCAGTACTTC	CASSASSYEFEQYF
once	TRBD1	TRBV5-1	TRBJ2-1	TGCGCCAGCAGCTTGGGTTCGGACAGGGCCTACAATGAGCAGTTCTTC	CASSLGSDRAYNEQFF
many	NA	TRBV3-1	TRBJ2-3	TGTGCCAGCAGCCAGACTTACACAGATACGCAGTATTTT	CASSQTYTDTQYF
few	NA	TRBV3-1	TRBJ2-1	TGTGCCAGCAGCCTCCGTGGGGCCGGAACTAATGAGCAGTTCTTC	CASSLRGAGTNEQFF
few	NA	TRBV5-4	TRBJ2-2	TGTGCCAGCAGCTTGGAAGGGGCGAAGTACACCGGGGAGCTGTTTTTT	CASSLEGAKYTGELFF
few	NA	TRBV20-1	TRBJ2-7	TGCAGTGCTAGGAGGAGTTCCTCCTACGAGCAGTACTTC	CSARRSSSYEQYF
NA	NA	TRBV11-2	TRBJ1-1	TGTGCCAGCAGCTTAGAATTTGGCCGAAAGAGCACTGAAGCTTTCTTT	CASSLEFGRKSTEAFF
few	TRBD2	TRBV4-1	TRBJ2-1	TGCGCCAGCAGCCGAGTTCCCTCGACTAGCGGGGGGACCTACAATGAGCAGTTCTTC	CASSRVPSTSGGTYNEQFF
many	TRBD1	TRBV5-1	TRBJ1-2	TGCGCCAGCAGCTTGTACGGGACAGGGAGCAACTATGGCTACACCTTC	CASSLYGTGSNYGYTF
NA	NA	TRBV7-2	TRBJ2-2	TGTGCCAGCAGCTTAGGAAGCTGGTTCACCGGGGAGCTGTTTTTT	CASSLGSWFTGELFF
NA	NA	TRBV9	TRBJ2-2	TGTGCCAGCAGCGCCCTAAGCACCGGGGAGCTGTTTTTT	CASSALSTGELFF
few	TRBD2	TRBV4-1	TRBJ2-3	TGCGCCAGCAGCCAAGACCTAGCGGGGGCCGGCACAGATACGCAGTATTTT	CASSQDLAGAGTDTQYF
NA	TRBD1	TRBV12-3/TRBV12-4	TRBJ2-7	TGTGCCAGCACCCGTGGACAGGCGTCCTACGAGCAGTACTTC	CASTRGQASYEQYF
few	NA	TRBV9	TRBJ2-7	TGTGCCAGCAGCGTAGGGTTGTCGGGTGAGCAGTACTTC	CASSVGLSGEQYF
few	TRBD2	TRBV10-3	TRBJ2-1	TGTGCCATCAGCTTTATCGGACTAGCGGGGAACAATGAGCAGTTCTTC	CAISFIGLAGNNEQFF
many	NA	TRBV7-9	TRBJ2-1	TGTGCCAGCAGTCCACCTCACAGTGGACAGAGGAATGAGCAGTTCTTC	CASSPPHSGQRNEQFF